The entry below gives a single T cell receptor beta chain sequence along with its context. The antigen remains undetermined. This entry comes from a study of PD-L1 blockade in urothelial cancer. About the study: Most patients, about nine tenths of the roughly 30, were males with bladder-origin cancer.

Only in-frame clones appear in the TCRdb table, and some are missing; sequencing was by immunoSEQ multiplex PCR. Of 70,000 or so clones in the sample, 90% are singletons; the top ten hold around 4.2%. Notes on the study in general: At 3 weeks on treatment, tumor-associated clones expanded more with durable benefit.

As for time point: pretreatment peripheral blood. Patients had locally advanced or metastatic urothelial carcinoma. Sampling of each patient yielded between 1 and 8 specimens, collected pretreatment and on-treatment. The clonotype was recovered from a man aged 65-85 years with urothelial cancer. Sequenced here: PBMCs, sampled around atezolizumab (anti-PD-L1) treatment.

The CDR3 is CASSDPRGVSYEQYF. The CDR3 DNA sequence: TGTGCCAGCAGTGATCCCAGGGGTGTATCCTACGAGCAGTACTTC. The J gene is TRBJ2-7, the V gene TRBV6-1; a weak D match, TRBD1 (6 bases). Trimming cost V 3 bases and J 1 base, with 13 bases left between them. CDR3 length equals 15 residues. Germline lookup yields CDR1 MNHNS and CDR2 SASEGT.